The 11 T cell receptor beta chains reported below all come from one sample, sequenced in a study of cytomegalovirus exposure and HLA in healthy donors. TCRdb's table, derived via immunoSEQ multiplex PCR, lists solely in-frame clones and lacks some. The table lists around 220,000 clones, around 80% of them singletons. The sample consisted of PBMCs. All receptors come from a woman aged 30 to 39 in good health and CMV-seropositive.

The chain uses TRBV7-8 and TRBJ2-1, with D maybe TRBD2 (6 bases). Germline CDR1 SGHVS, CDR2 FQNEAQ. The CDR3 has 15 residues. V lost 4 bases and J lost 6, with 16 bases in between. CDR3 coding DNA: TGTGCCAGCAGCTCGGGACTCCGGCTCGGCAATGAGCAGTTCTTC. It codes for CASSSGLRLGNEQFF.

The rearrangement links TRBV11-2 to TRBJ1-2; no clear D. The CDR3 covers 14 residues. The germline gives CDR1 SGHAT, CDR2 FQNNGV. Trimming cost V 6 bases and J 2 bases, with 13 bases left between them. CDR3 sequence (DNA): TGTGCCAGCAGTCCCTTGGGATCAAACTATGGCTACACCTTC. Amino acids: CASSPLGSNYGYTF.

The gene calls are TRBV5-1 and TRBJ2-7, with D unclear. The V and J ends lost 0 bases and 4 bases respectively, with 14 bases between them. The germline gives CDR1 SGHRS, CDR2 YFSETQ. CDR3 length equals 15 residues. The CDR3 region has the DNA TGCGCCAGCAGCTTGGATCGGGTACGGTCGTACGAGCAGTACTTC. Residues: CASSLDRVRSYEQYF.

The chain has TRBV5-1 and TRBJ2-5, with TRBD2 identical over 9 bases. Germline CDR1 reads SGHRS; CDR2 reads YFSETQ. V shed 4 bases and J 4 bases; nucleotides not matched to a gene: 5. CDR3 length equals 14 residues. CDR3 coding DNA: TGCGCCAGCAGCCCGACTAGCGGTTTAGAGACCCAGTACTTC. Protein product: CASSPTSGLETQYF.

V usage is TRBV5-4 and J usage is TRBJ2-7; a possible D gene is TRBD1 (6 bases). Trimming stripped 2 bases from V and 4 bases from J, with 19 bases between. CDR3 size: 16 residues. CDR1 SGHNT and CDR2 YYREEE come from the germline V gene (reference sequence). CDR3 sequence: CASSLGVGTLNYEQYF. The CDR3 DNA sequence: TGTGCCAGCAGCTTAGGGGTAGGGACACTTAATTACGAGCAGTACTTC. Based on the CDR3 plus reference TRBV5-4 and TRBJ2-7, the full variable domain is ETGVTQSPTHLIKTRGQQVTLRCSSQSGHNTVSWYQQALGQGPQFIFQYYREEENGRGNFPPRFSGLQFPNYSSELNVNALELDDSALYLCASSLGVGTLNYEQYFGPGTRLTVT.

CDR3 region: CASSLLGDVVGEQYF. The CDR3 coding sequence is TGTGCCAGCAGCTTATTGGGCGACGTAGTGGGCGAGCAGTACTTC. The rearrangement links TRBV11-3 to TRBJ2-7; no clear D. The CDR3 totals 15 residues. The V end was cut by 2 bases, the J end by 6 bases, with 17 bases between. Germline V CDR1 and CDR2: SGHNT, YENEEA. Complete variable domain (other parts from reference TRBV11-3 and TRBJ2-7): EAGVVQSPRYKIIEKKQPVAFWCNPISGHNTLYWYLQNLGQGPELLIRYENEEAVDDSQLPKDRFSAERLKGVDSTLKIQPAELGDSAVYLCASSLLGDVVGEQYFGPGTRLTVT.

This clone has just a few counts. The genes are TRBV4-1 and TRBJ1-2; D is perhaps TRBD1 (5 bases). Germline CDR1 MGHRA, CDR2 YSYEKL. The V gene lost 1 base and the J gene lost 3 bases, with 6 bases spanning the gap. The CDR3 runs to 13 residues. CDR3: CASSQGGDYGYTF. CDR3 nucleotides: TGCGCCAGCAGCCAAGGGGGGGACTATGGCTACACCTTC.

This chain uses TRBV29-1 with TRBJ2-1, with D tentatively TRBD2 (6 bases). V was clipped by 4 bases and J by 10 bases, with 17 bases between them. There are 13 residues in the CDR3. Germline assignment: CDR1 SQVTM and CDR2 ANQGSEA. The CDR3 DNA is TGCAGCGTTGTATTCGGGAGTAAAGCCGAGCAGTTCTTC. It is translated as CSVVFGSKAEQFF.

This chain links TRBV2 with TRBJ2-7, with 12 bases lining up with TRBD2. V dropped 8 bases and J dropped 6; count of bases not matched to a gene: 11. Germline values: CDR1 SNHLY, CDR2 FYNNEI. The CDR3 totals 15 residues. The CDR3 DNA is TGTGCCAGCTCTGACCCGACTAGCGGGAGCGGCGAGCAGTACTTC. It encodes CASSDPTSGSGEQYF.

There are a few counts of this clone. J is TRBJ2-2 and V is TRBV7-9, with a possible D match to TRBD1 (6 bases). Looked up from germline, CDR1 is SEHNR and CDR2 is FQNEAQ (reference sequence). The CDR3 spans 15 residues. Trimming stripped 4 bases from V and 0 bases from J, with 9 bases between. The CDR3 bases are TGTGCCAGCAGCTGGGACACCTCGAACACCGGGGAGCTGTTTTTT. Translating it yields CASSWDTSNTGELFF.

This clone has more than one count but fewer than ten. This chain connects TRBV10-3 to TRBJ1-2; D unclear. The V end was cut by 0 bases, the J end by 0 bases, with 5 bases between. The CDR3 is 14 amino acids. CDR1 ENHRY and CDR2 SYGVKD come from the germline V gene. The CDR3 DNA sequence: TGTGCCATCAGTGAGTCGAAGGCTAACTATGGCTACACCTTC. Its protein product is CAISESKANYGYTF.